A selection of T cell receptor beta chains follows, all from one sample in a study of cytomegalovirus exposure and HLA in healthy donors. TCRdb's table, derived via immunoSEQ multiplex PCR, lists solely in-frame clones and lacks some. Among roughly 130,000 clones listed, 79% were seen once. What was sequenced was PBMCs. The receptors were gathered from a female donor in good health and CMV-seronegative. CDR3s include the opening cysteine and the closing phenylalanine or tryptophan. The order of the fields is V gene, D gene, clone size, J gene, CDR3 protein, CDR3 DNA. D genes are given only for firm matches. Not all rows give a size; the values are once, few, many and, for expanded clones, a class.

TRBV29-1	-	few	TRBJ1-2	CSVEWQNYGYTF	TGCAGCGTTGAATGGCAGAACTATGGCTACACCTTC
TRBV15	-	once	TRBJ2-3	CATSRDHPGVGDTQYF	TGTGCCACCAGCAGAGATCATCCGGGGGTTGGAGATACGCAGTATTTT
TRBV7-9	-	few	TRBJ2-7	CASSLVGTSYEQYF	TGTGCCAGCAGCTTAGTGGGCACCTCCTACGAGCAGTACTTC
TRBV5-4	-	-	TRBJ1-1	CASSRGTAANTEAFF	TGTGCCAGCAGCCGGGGGACCGCGGCCAACACTGAAGCTTTCTTC
TRBV6-1	-	-	TRBJ2-2	CASIRRDGELFF	TGTGCCAGCATCCGCAGGGACGGGGAGCTGTTTTTT
TRBV27	-	-	TRBJ1-5	CASRLQGGNQPQHF	TGTGCCAGCAGGCTTCAGGGAGGGAATCAGCCCCAGCATTTT
TRBV7-2	-	-	TRBJ1-3	CASSTGSSGNTIYF	TGTGCCAGCAGTACGGGGAGCTCTGGAAACACCATATATTTT
TRBV7-9	TRBD1	-	TRBJ2-3	CASSPRTGNTDTQYF	TGTGCCAGCAGCCCCCGGACAGGGAATACAGATACGCAGTATTTT
TRBV5-4	TRBD1	-	TRBJ1-6	CASSPGTGSGNSPLHF	TGTGCCAGCAGCCCCGGGACAGGGTCCGGCAATTCACCCCTCCACTTT
TRBV5-1	-	-	TRBJ2-1	CASSLRDSLSYNEQFF	TGCGCCAGCAGCTTGAGGGACTCTCTCTCCTACAATGAGCAGTTCTTC
TRBV5-6	TRBD1	-	TRBJ2-3	CASSFALDRADTQYF	TGTGCCAGCAGCTTCGCCCTTGACAGGGCAGATACGCAGTATTTT
TRBV29-1	-	-	TRBJ2-7	CSATATGSYEQYF	TGCAGCGCCACCGCTACCGGGAGCTACGAGCAGTACTTC
TRBV7-8	-	once	TRBJ1-3	CASSRLGGGAGNTIYF	TGTGCCAGCAGCCGGCTAGGTGGGGGGGCTGGAAACACCATATATTTT
TRBV5-6	-	few	TRBJ2-1	CASSFTFSSYNEQFF	TGTGCCAGCAGCTTCACTTTTAGCTCCTACAATGAGCAGTTCTTC
TRBV28	-	-	TRBJ1-1	CASSAAGYTEAFF	TGTGCCAGCTCAGCGGCGGGGTACACTGAAGCTTTCTTT
TRBV30	TRBD2	-	TRBJ2-5	CAWSRLAGVETQYF	TGTGCCTGGAGCCGACTAGCGGGAGTTGAGACCCAGTACTTC
TRBV9	TRBD2	few	TRBJ2-2	CASSVLTGGVTGELFF	TGTGCCAGCAGCGTACTCACGGGAGGGGTCACCGGGGAGCTGTTTTTT
TRBV5-1	TRBD2	-	TRBJ2-4	CASSGGLAGAAKNIQYF	TGCGCCAGCAGCGGGGGACTAGCGGGAGCGGCCAAAAACATTCAGTACTTC
TRBV5-8	TRBD1	-	TRBJ1-5	CASNPEGAYQPQHF	TGTGCCAGCAACCCGGAGGGGGCCTATCAGCCCCAGCATTTT
TRBV5-1	TRBD2	few	TRBJ2-3	CASSLGWLAGITDTQYF	TGCGCCAGCAGCTTGGGATGGCTAGCGGGGATCACAGATACGCAGTATTTT
TRBV30	-	-	TRBJ2-1	CAWSPSGVEQFF	TGTGCCTGGAGCCCATCAGGTGTAGAGCAGTTCTTC
TRBV5-6	TRBD1	few	TRBJ2-7	CASSGGQGNYEQYF	TGTGCCAGCAGCGGAGGACAGGGGAACTACGAGCAGTACTTC
TRBV28	TRBD1	few	TRBJ1-2	CASSFGRWGQTNYGYTF	TGTGCCAGCAGTTTCGGTAGATGGGGACAGACTAACTATGGCTACACCTTC
TRBV9	TRBD1	-	TRBJ2-2	CASRGTASNTGELFF	TGTGCCAGCAGAGGGACAGCTTCGAACACCGGGGAGCTGTTTTTT